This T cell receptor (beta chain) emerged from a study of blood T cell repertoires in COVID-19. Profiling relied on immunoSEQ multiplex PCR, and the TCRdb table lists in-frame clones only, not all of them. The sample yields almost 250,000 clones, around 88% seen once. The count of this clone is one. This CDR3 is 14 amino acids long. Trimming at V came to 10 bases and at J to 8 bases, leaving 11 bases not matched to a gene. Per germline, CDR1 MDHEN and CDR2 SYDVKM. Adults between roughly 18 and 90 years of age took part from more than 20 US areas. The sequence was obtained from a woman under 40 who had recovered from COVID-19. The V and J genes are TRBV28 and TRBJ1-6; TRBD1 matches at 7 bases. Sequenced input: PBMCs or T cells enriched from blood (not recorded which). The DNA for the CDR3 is TGTGCCACCACGACAGGGCGGCGGGATTCACCCCTCCACTTT. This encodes CATTTGRRDSPLHF.